A single sample gave rise to the 30 T cell receptor beta chains below, sequenced in a study of T cell responses to AZD1222 COVID-19 vaccine. Sequenced by immunoSEQ multiplex PCR; TCRdb stores in-frame clones only, minus some. The sample consists of some 140,000 clones, 70% to 90% of them appearing once. Here the sequenced sample was peripheral blood, taken on day 0 of MenACWY control vaccination. Source of these receptors: an adult in good health.

This clone showed up just a few times. This chain joins TRBV29-1 and TRBJ2-1; TRBD1 might be the D (5 bases). Germline values: CDR1 SQVTM, CDR2 ANQGSEA. The V end lost 7 bases, the J end lost 6 bases, and 13 bases lay between the germline ends. This CDR3 spans 12 amino acids. CDR3 in DNA: TGCAGCGGTGGGGCCCAACGCAATGAGCAGTTCTTC. This translates into CSGGAQRNEQFF.

The gene calls are TRBV7-9 and TRBJ1-3; a weak D match, TRBD1 (5 bases). In germline, CDR1 is SEHNR, CDR2 FQNEAQ (reference sequence). The CDR3 extends over 15 amino acids. V was cut by 5 bases and J by 5 bases, with 16 bases left in between. CDR3 coding DNA: TGTGCCAGCAGCCCCTGGGACCAGCTGAGAAACACCATATATTTT. Translating gives CASSPWDQLRNTIYF.

This clone showed up just a few times. The chain couples TRBV14 to TRBJ1-2; D remains ambiguous. The V gene lost 3 bases and the J gene lost 0 bases, with 8 bases spanning the gap. The CDR3 covers 14 residues. Per the germline V gene, CDR1 is SGHDN and CDR2 is FVKESK. The CDR3 DNA reads TGTGCCAGCAGCCACGAGTTTCCTAACTATGGCTACACCTTC. Translated, it gives CASSHEFPNYGYTF.

The CDR3 is CASSPGGDSPLHF. In nucleotides, the CDR3 is TGTGCCAGCTCACCAGGAGGGGATTCACCCCTCCACTTT. The rearrangement links TRBV18 to TRBJ1-6, with D perhaps TRBD1 (5 bases). With 2 bases removed from V and 8 bases from J, the gap between germline ends came to 7 bases. Germline V gene lookup returns CDR1 KGHSH and CDR2 LQKENI. The CDR3 totals 13 residues.

The V gene is TRBV2, the J gene TRBJ1-4; maybe TRBD1 (6 bases). CDR3 length: 16 amino acids. Trimming removed 3 bases at V and 0 bases at J, with 11 bases between. From germline, CDR1 is SNHLY and CDR2 FYNNEI. CDR3 sequence (DNA): TGTGCCAGCAGTGAGCAGGGGCCCGCAACTAATGAAAAACTGTTTTTT. Encoded protein: CASSEQGPATNEKLFF. The variable domain in full, completed from reference TRBV2 and TRBJ1-4, reads EPEVTQTPSHQVTQMGQEVILRCVPISNHLYFYWYRQILGQKVEFLVSFYNNEISEKSEIFDDQFSVERPDGSNFTLKIRSTKLEDSAMYFCASSEQGPATNEKLFFGSGTQLSVL.

This clone was detected only once. The gene calls are TRBV7-9 and TRBJ2-7; TRBD1 matches 7 bases. The CDR3 totals 12 residues. J was trimmed by 6 bases and V by 1 base; bases with no gene match: 0. Germline values: CDR1 SEHNR, CDR2 FQNEAQ (reference sequence). The DNA for the CDR3 is TGTGCCAGCAGCTTAGACAGGGGCGAGCAGTACGTC. Amino acids: CASSLDRGEQYV.

The CDR3 DNA follows: TGTGCCAGCAGCTCGATCGGGATCCCCTACGAGCAGTACTTC. This gives the protein CASSSIGIPYEQYF. The chain links TRBV7-9 to TRBJ2-7, with D perhaps TRBD2 (5 bases). The V end lost 4 bases, the J end lost 2 bases, and 12 bases lay between the germline ends. The CDR3 contains 14 residues. In germline, CDR1 is SEHNR, CDR2 FQNEAQ (reference sequence).

J is TRBJ1-5 and V is TRBV7-2; D perhaps matches TRBD1 (6 bases). The CDR3 has 14 amino acids. Germline CDR1 is SGHTA and CDR2 is FQGNSA. With 2 bases removed from V and 7 bases from J, the gap between germline ends came to 12 bases. DNA for the CDR3: TGTGCCAGCAGCTTAAAAGGGGGACGACAGCCCCAGCATTTT. This translates into CASSLKGGRQPQHF. The full variable domain, its missing parts supplied by reference TRBV7-2 and TRBJ1-5, is GAGVSQSPSNKVTEKGKDVELRCDPISGHTALYWYRQSLGQGLEFLIYFQGNSAPDKSGLPSDRFSAERTGGSVSTLTIQRTQQEDSAVYLCASSLKGGRQPQHFGDGTRLSIL.

V gene TRBV7-8 combines with J gene TRBJ1-2; D not certain. The CDR3 runs to 16 residues. Germline V gives CDR1 SGHVS, CDR2 FQNEAQ. Trimming stripped 5 bases from V and 2 bases from J, with 18 bases between. The chain's CDR3 is CASSPNPRAVNYGYTF. The DNA for the CDR3 is TGTGCCAGCAGCCCTAATCCCCGGGCCGTGAACTATGGCTACACCTTC.

V and J are TRBV19 and TRBJ1-5, with a tentative D call TRBD1 (5 bases). V was pared by 3 bases and J by 7 bases, with 13 bases between. This CDR3 contains 14 residues. CDR1 is LNHDA, CDR2 SQIVND, per germline (reference sequence). CDR3 in DNA: TGTGCCAGTAGTATCAGGGCTGGGAGACAGCCCCAGCATTTT. Residues: CASSIRAGRQPQHF.

The chain is built from TRBV3-1 (or the pseudogene TRBV3-2) and TRBJ2-5; 13 positions match TRBD2. V lost 1 base, J lost 12 bases, and 2 bases stayed unmatched. This CDR3 spans 13 amino acids. Germline assignment: CDR1 LGHDT and CDR2 YNNKEL (reference sequence). CDR3 sequence reads: CASSQGLAGGKYF. CDR3 nucleotide sequence: TGTGCCAGCAGCCAAGGACTAGCGGGGGGCAAGTACTTC.

The rearrangement uses TRBV19 and TRBJ2-2; 7 bases map to TRBD2. With 10 bases clipped from V and 6 bases from J, the junction kept 8 bases outside the gene matches. Germline V gene data show CDR1 as LNHDA and CDR2 as SQIVND (reference sequence). The CDR3 consists of 13 residues. The CDR3, as DNA: TGTGCCACCTTCGGACTAGGTGCCGGGGAGCTGTTTTTT. Its protein product is CATFGLGAGELFF.

This chain uses TRBV5-1 with TRBJ2-5; 10 bases line up with TRBD2. After removal of 0 bases from V and 0 bases from J, the junction contained 2 bases not matched to a gene. Germline CDR1 reads SGHRS; CDR2 reads YFSETQ. The CDR3 contains 16 residues. The CDR3 DNA reads as TGCGCCAGCAGCTTGGAACTAGCGGGGAACCAAGAGACCCAGTACTTC. Translated: CASSLELAGNQETQYF.

This sequence joins TRBV5-1 and TRBJ2-1, with TRBD1 matching 9 bases. The CDR3 covers 16 residues. Germline CDR1 and CDR2: SGHRS and YFSETQ. Trimming cost V 1 base and J 4 bases; bases outside gene matches: 6. The chain's CDR3 is CASSLSGTGLYNEQFF. For the CDR3, the DNA is TGCGCCAGCAGCTTGTCCGGGACAGGGTTGTACAATGAGCAGTTCTTC.

The J gene is TRBJ2-7, the V gene TRBV2, with 7 positions matching TRBD2. The germline V gene encodes CDR1 SNHLY and CDR2 FYNNEI. V was pared by 6 bases and J by 3 bases, with 8 bases of the junction left unmatched. The CDR3 runs to 14 residues. The CDR3 is CASRPPASGYEQYF. The CDR3 nucleotides read TGTGCCAGCAGGCCCCCGGCTAGCGGCTACGAGCAGTACTTC.

The rearrangement uses TRBV11-2 and TRBJ2-3; the match to TRBD2 covers 9 bases. CDR3 length equals 16 residues. J gave up 1 base and V 7 bases, and 9 bases lay outside the gene matches. Germline values: CDR1 SGHAT, CDR2 FQNNGV. The CDR3 DNA is TGTGCCAGCACCCCATGGAGGACTAGCGGCACAGATACGCAGTATTTT. Protein: CASTPWRTSGTDTQYF.

The V call is TRBV5-5, the J call TRBJ1-5, with 8 bases that match TRBD1. Trimming at V came to 2 bases and at J to 6 bases, leaving 7 bases not matched to a gene. Germline V lookup: CDR1 SGHKS, CDR2 YYEKEE (reference sequence). The CDR3 is 15 amino acids. As DNA, the CDR3 is TGTGCCAGCAGCTTATCCGGACAGGGAGCTCAGCCCCAGCATTTT. Translating it yields CASSLSGQGAQPQHF.

V is TRBV28 and J is TRBJ1-4, with TRBD1 as a possible D gene (5 bases). Trimming shortened V by 3 bases and J by 7 bases, and 15 bases separated the two germline ends. CDR1 is MDHEN, CDR2 SYDVKM, per germline. This CDR3 has 15 amino acids. The CDR3 reads CASSFLEGGGEKLFF. The CDR3 nucleotides read TGTGCCAGCAGTTTTTTGGAGGGTGGGGGTGAAAAACTGTTTTTT.

This clone came up a few times. V and J are TRBV14 and TRBJ1-1; D may be TRBD1 (6 bases). The ends were cut back, 2 bases at V and 1 base at J, with 11 bases in the middle. This CDR3 spans 15 amino acids. Germline V lookup: CDR1 SGHDN, CDR2 FVKESK. The CDR3 reads CASSQLMTGNTEAFF. The CDR3 DNA follows: TGTGCCAGCAGCCAACTCATGACAGGGAACACTGAAGCTTTCTTT.

The V and J genes are TRBV7-9 and TRBJ2-3; either TRBD1 or TRBD2 may supply D (6 bases each). Per the germline V gene, CDR1 is SEHNR and CDR2 is FQNEAQ (reference sequence). The CDR3 runs 16 residues. V was cut by 5 bases and J by 1 base, with 16 bases left in between. The CDR3 DNA reads TGTGCCAGCAGCCGATTAGAAGGGGGGCGCACAGATACGCAGTATTTT. It specifies CASSRLEGGRTDTQYF.

The chain recombines TRBV28 with TRBJ2-7, with 7 bases matching TRBD1. Germline V lookup: CDR1 MDHEN, CDR2 SYDVKM. After removal of 4 bases from V and 4 bases from J, the junction contained 7 bases not matched to a gene. The CDR3 length is 14 residues. The CDR3 sequence: CASSSPGQQYEQYV. Written as DNA, the CDR3 is TGTGCCAGCAGTTCCCCGGGACAGCAGTACGAGCAGTACGTC.

The chain couples TRBV3-1 (or the pseudogene TRBV3-2) to TRBJ2-5; D might be TRBD2 (5 bases). V was pared by 4 bases and J by 6 bases, with 21 bases between. This CDR3 region has 16 residues. The germline gives CDR1 LGHDT, CDR2 YNNKEL (reference sequence). The CDR3 bases are TGTGCCAGCAGCCCCCAGAGGGCCCAACGGTCTCAGACCCAGTACTTC. This encodes CASSPQRAQRSQTQYF.

As regards this clone: With a much larger clone just one base away, this may be a read error. This sequence joins TRBV27 and TRBJ2-2; D gene ambiguous. The CDR3 has 11 residues. Germline CDR1 and CDR2: MNHEY and SMNVEV (reference sequence). Trimming removed 3 bases at V and 6 bases at J, with 2 bases between. The CDR3 nucleotides read TGTGCCAGCAGTTTCGCCGGGGAGCTGTTTTTT. As protein: CASSFAGELFF.

The chain employs TRBV28 and TRBJ1-1, with 8 positions matching TRBD1. This CDR3 comprises 15 residues. With V trimmed by 3 bases and J by 1 base, 4 bases remained unmatched. Germline values: CDR1 MDHEN, CDR2 SYDVKM. CDR3 sequence reads: CASSFGTGENTEAFF. In DNA form, the CDR3 reads TGTGCCAGCAGTTTCGGGACAGGTGAGAACACTGAAGCTTTCTTT.

This CDR3 reads CASSGYNEQFF. The CDR3 bases are TGTGCCAGCAGTGGATACAATGAGCAGTTCTTC. The chain links TRBV2 to TRBJ2-1, with D hard to call. CDR1 is SNHLY, CDR2 FYNNEI, per germline. The CDR3 spans 11 residues. V was cut by 4 bases and J by 4 bases, with 2 bases left in between.

V and J are TRBV19 and TRBJ1-6; D is perhaps TRBD1 (6 bases). The length of the CDR3 is 14 residues. Per the germline V gene, CDR1 is LNHDA and CDR2 is SQIVND (reference sequence). V gave up 7 bases and J gave up 7 bases, with 14 bases separating them. As DNA, the CDR3 is TGTGCCAGTAAGGCCCCAGGGGACAATTCACCCCTCCACTTT. It codes for CASKAPGDNSPLHF.

The chain recombines TRBV3-1 (or the pseudogene TRBV3-2) with TRBJ1-2; D is ambiguous. The germline V gene encodes CDR1 LGHDT and CDR2 YNNKEL (reference sequence). The CDR3 loop spans 12 amino acids. Trimming removed 2 bases from V and 8 bases from J, with 9 bases in between. The CDR3 protein is CASSQSGVGYTF. DNA for the CDR3: TGTGCCAGCAGCCAATCTGGGGTCGGCTACACCTTC.

The V call is TRBV6-5, the J call TRBJ1-2, with no clear D. The CDR3 is 12 residues long. V lost 7 bases and J 1 base, leaving 7 bases between the germline ends. Per the germline V gene, CDR1 is MNHEY and CDR2 is SVGAGI. Here the CDR3 DNA reads TGTGCCAGCAACCCAGTTAACTATGGCTACACCTTC. Protein sequence: CASNPVNYGYTF.

This chain uses TRBV18 with TRBJ2-2; the match to TRBD1 covers 9 bases. This CDR3 spans 16 amino acids. The germline V gene encodes CDR1 KGHSH and CDR2 LQKENI. J gave up 4 bases and V 3 bases, and 6 bases lay outside the gene matches. The CDR3: CASSPRTGASTGELFF. The CDR3 nucleotides read TGTGCCAGCTCACCCAGGACAGGGGCGAGCACCGGGGAGCTGTTTTTT.

The rearrangement joins TRBV18 to TRBJ1-5, with a tentative D call TRBD1 (5 bases). CDR3 length: 16 residues. Trimming pared 4 bases from V and 1 base from J, leaving 14 bases between. The germline V gene has CDR1 KGHSH and CDR2 LQKENI. The CDR3 reads CASSLRTGVSNQPQHF. CDR3 bases: TGTGCCAGCTCACTCCGCACGGGGGTCAGCAATCAGCCCCAGCATTTT.